Shown below are 31 T cell receptor beta chains from a single sample sequenced in a study of Tregs in tolerant kidney transplant recipients. Here immunoSEQ multiplex PCR was the method, and the copy in TCRdb shows in-frame clones only, minus some. Seen here are nearly 95,000 clones, approximately 93% observed once, and the top ten hold 0.46%. The input for sequencing was CD4+ T cells from blood, taken before the transplant. Receptor source: a human donor who received a combined kidney and bone marrow transplant.

The V gene is TRBV7-9, the J gene TRBJ2-1; D is uncertain. The length of the CDR3 is 11 residues. Trimming took 0 bases from V and 11 from J, leaving 5 bases between them. Germline CDR1 reads SEHNR; CDR2 reads FQNEAQ (reference sequence). The CDR3 is CASSLAQKQFF. DNA of the CDR3: TGTGCCAGCAGCTTAGCACAAAAGCAGTTCTTC. Full variable domain (outside the CDR3, taken from reference TRBV7-9 and TRBJ2-1): DTGVSQNPRHKITKRGQNVTFRCDPISEHNRLYWYRQTLGQGPEFLTYFQNEAQLEKSRLLSDRFSAERPKGSFSTLEIQRTEQGDSAMYLCASSLAQKQFFGPGTRLTVL.

The chain links TRBV5-1 to TRBJ1-5, with 8 bases lining up with TRBD1. CDR1 is SGHRS and CDR2 is YFSETQ in the germline V gene. This CDR3 comprises 14 residues. Trimming removed 4 bases from V and 7 bases from J; junction bases left unmatched: 7. CDR3 protein: CASSPGQGGQPQHF. In nucleotides, the CDR3 is TGCGCCAGCAGCCCCGGACAGGGAGGACAGCCCCAGCATTTT.

The CDR3, as DNA: TGTGCCAGCTCACCACCTATTCGACAGGGTATAACTGGCTACACCTTC. This sequence encodes CASSPPIRQGITGYTF. The chain employs TRBV18 and TRBJ1-2; 7 nucleotides line up with TRBD1. The V segment lost 0 bases and the J segment 7 bases; nucleotides outside the gene matches: 11. CDR3 length: 16 residues. Germline CDR1 reads KGHSH; CDR2 reads LQKENI.

The chain combines TRBV11-3 with TRBJ2-3, with a tentative D call TRBD2 (5 bases). CDR1 and CDR2 (germline): SGHNT, YENEEA. Trimming took off 3 bases at V and 4 bases at J, with 14 bases between the two ends. The CDR3 runs to 15 residues. CDR3 bases: TGTGCCAGCAGCTTCTGGGTGGGAGAGGCAGATACGCAGTATTTT. It yields the protein CASSFWVGEADTQYF.

This clone was seen once. The chain joins TRBV19 to TRBJ2-5; 8 bases line up with TRBD2. Germline V lookup: CDR1 LNHDA, CDR2 SQIVND (reference sequence). The CDR3 length is 16 residues. Trimming removed 3 bases from V and 0 bases from J; junction bases left unmatched: 6. The DNA for the CDR3 is TGTGCCAGTAGTATGCCGGGGGGGCTGCACCAAGAGACCCAGTACTTC. This sequence encodes CASSMPGGLHQETQYF.

V and J are TRBV25-1 and TRBJ1-4; no definite D call. Looked up from germline, CDR1 is MGHDK and CDR2 is SYGVNS. CDR3 length: 15 residues. V lost 1 base and J 6 bases, leaving 12 bases between the germline ends. CDR3 DNA sequence: TGTGCCAGCAGTGAATCGTTTACCCGGGATGAAAAACTGTTTTTT. Residues: CASSESFTRDEKLFF.

CDR3 sequence reads: CSAVIQGAHF. CDR3 sequence (DNA): TGCAGTGCCGTAATACAGGGGGCCCACTTT. The J gene is TRBJ1-6, the V gene TRBV20-1, with TRBD1 identical over 9 bases. The CDR3 is 10 amino acids. The V gene's germline CDR1 is DFQATT and CDR2 SNEGSKA (reference sequence). V shed 6 bases, J shed 18 bases, and the junction held 6 bases outside the gene matches.

The CDR3 sequence: CASSPLLGTGLDTQYF. CDR3 nucleotide sequence: TGTGCCAGCAGCCCGCTGCTCGGGACAGGGCTGGATACGCAGTATTTT. V usage is TRBV5-5 and J usage is TRBJ2-3; TRBD1 matches 9 bases. Per germline, CDR1 SGHKS and CDR2 YYEKEE (reference sequence). This CDR3 has 16 amino acids. V shed 4 bases and J 6 bases; nucleotides not matched to a gene: 12.

The chain couples TRBV11-2 to TRBJ2-3; 7 bases agree with TRBD1. After removal of 6 bases from V and 1 base from J, the junction contained 7 bases not matched to a gene. The germline gives CDR1 SGHAT, CDR2 FQNNGV. CDR3 length: 15 residues. This CDR3 is CASSQQGGGTDTQYF. The CDR3 coding sequence is TGTGCCAGCAGTCAACAAGGGGGCGGCACAGATACGCAGTATTTT.

This clone appeared a few times. The chain employs TRBV28 and TRBJ1-3, with unresolved D. The CDR3 totals 15 residues. Germline loops: CDR1 MDHEN, CDR2 SYDVKM. Trimming pared 10 bases from V and 0 bases from J, leaving 16 bases between. In nucleotides, the CDR3 is TGTGCCACTCTAGGTCATCCGTCCTCTGGAAACACCATATATTTT. Translation: CATLGHPSSGNTIYF.

This clone has just one count. A junction boundary mismatches the germline segment, possibly from a read error. This sample includes further DNA sequences coding for the same CDR3. The chain uses TRBV19 and TRBJ1-2; the D is unclear. The CDR3 is made up of 14 amino acids. Germline lookup yields CDR1 LNHDA and CDR2 SQIVND (reference sequence). CDR3 residues: CASSSNGNNYGYTF. The CDR3 region has the DNA TGCGCCAGTAGTTCGAACGGGAATAACTATGGCTACACCTTC.

The chain uses TRBV25-1 and TRBJ2-5; 10 bases map to TRBD2. Looked up from germline, CDR1 is MGHDK and CDR2 is SYGVNS. The CDR3 is 17 residues long. V was pared by 3 bases and J by 4 bases, with 11 bases of the junction left unmatched. This CDR3 is CASSDSGRPDRRETQYF. DNA for the CDR3: TGTGCCAGCAGTGATAGCGGGAGGCCGGACCGGAGAGAGACCCAGTACTTC.

This chain connects TRBV4-3 to TRBJ1-2; 9 bases fit TRBD1. Trimming removed 4 bases from V and 4 bases from J; junction bases left unmatched: 10. The V gene's germline CDR1 is LGHNA and CDR2 YSLEER. CDR3 length: 16 residues. Here the CDR3 reads CASSPRYKTGGYGYTF. The CDR3 nucleotides are TGCGCCAGCAGCCCTCGATACAAGACAGGGGGCTATGGCTACACCTTC.

The CDR3 region has the DNA TGTGCCAGCAGCTCCGGGGGGTCGGACACTGAAGCTTTCTTT. Protein sequence: CASSSGGSDTEAFF. This chain joins TRBV7-9 and TRBJ1-1; D may be TRBD1 (5 bases). CDR3 length equals 14 residues. Germline assignment: CDR1 SEHNR and CDR2 FQNEAQ (reference sequence). Trimming shortened V by 4 bases and J by 3 bases, and 12 bases separated the two germline ends.

The gene calls are TRBV2 and TRBJ1-1, with D hard to call. CDR1 and CDR2 from the germline V gene are SNHLY and FYNNEI. V lost 8 bases and J 0 bases, leaving 7 bases between the germline ends. The length of the CDR3 is 12 residues. DNA for the CDR3: TGTGCCAGCGGCAGTCTGAACACTGAAGCTTTCTTT. Translating it yields CASGSLNTEAFF.

This clone was recorded once. This chain joins TRBV6-5 and TRBJ1-2; D gene uncertain. Trimming cost V 7 bases and J 5 bases, with 17 bases left between them. CDR1 MNHEY and CDR2 SVGAGI come from the germline V gene. CDR3 length: 14 residues. The CDR3 sequence: CASKPGKRLYGYTF. CDR3 nucleotides: TGTGCCAGCAAACCGGGGAAGAGGCTATATGGCTACACCTTC.

Only one count was recorded for this clone. The chain couples TRBV18 to TRBJ1-4; D not resolved. Germline CDR1 KGHSH, CDR2 LQKENI. V dropped 4 bases and J dropped 7 bases, with 10 bases sitting between them. The CDR3 consists of 13 residues. The CDR3 is CASSREITEKLFF. DNA of the CDR3: TGTGCCAGCTCACGGGAGATCACTGAAAAACTGTTTTTT.

The rearrangement links TRBV11-2 to TRBJ2-7; 10 positions match TRBD2. This CDR3 spans 15 amino acids. Germline CDR1 reads SGHAT; CDR2 reads FQNNGV. V lost 3 bases and J lost 3; bases outside the gene matches: 5. CDR3 sequence reads: CASSFRTSGRYEQYF. The CDR3 DNA sequence: TGTGCCAGCAGCTTTAGGACTAGCGGCCGCTACGAGCAGTACTTC. The full variable domain, its missing parts supplied by reference TRBV11-2 and TRBJ2-7, is EAGVAQSPRYKIIEKRQSVAFWCNPISGHATLYWYQQILGQGPKLLIQFQNNGVVDDSQLPKDRFSAERLKGVDSTLKIQPAKLEDSAVYLCASSFRTSGRYEQYFGPGTRLTVT.

A remark on this clone: Sequence at one end of the junction differs from germline and may be a read error. Other DNA sequences from this sample encode an identical CDR3 as well. CDR3 region: CASSRRQGDSPLHF. In DNA form, the CDR3 reads TGTGCCAGCAGCCGCCGACAGGGGGATTCCCCCCTCCACTTT. The chain recombines TRBV7-6 with TRBJ1-6, with 9 bases aligning to TRBD1. This CDR3 is built from 14 residues. Per germline, CDR1 SGHVS and CDR2 FNYEAQ.

The chain couples TRBV11-3 to TRBJ2-7; no clear D gene. V was clipped by 2 bases and J by 2 bases, with 7 bases between them. The CDR3 is made up of 13 amino acids. Germline V lookup: CDR1 SGHNT, CDR2 YENEEA. In DNA, the CDR3 is TGTGCCAGCAGCTTAAGCCTCACCTACGAGCAGTACTTC. It encodes CASSLSLTYEQYF. Full variable domain (rest looked up from reference TRBV11-3 and TRBJ2-7): EAGVVQSPRYKIIEKKQPVAFWCNPISGHNTLYWYLQNLGQGPELLIRYENEEAVDDSQLPKDRFSAERLKGVDSTLKIQPAELGDSAVYLCASSLSLTYEQYFGPGTRLTVT.

The chain has TRBV19 and TRBJ1-1; no definite D call. V was shortened by 4 bases and J by 0 bases, with 12 bases between the two germline ends. The CDR3 is made up of 15 amino acids. CDR1 and CDR2 from the germline V gene are LNHDA and SQIVND (reference sequence). CDR3 amino acids: CASSTLSTMNTEAFF. The CDR3 nucleotides read TGTGCCAGTAGTACCCTATCGACAATGAACACTGAAGCTTTCTTT.

This chain joins TRBV7-2 and TRBJ2-5, with 14 positions matching TRBD2. The germline V gene has CDR1 SGHTA and CDR2 FQGNSA. The trim removed 5 bases at V and 5 bases at J, leaving 4 bases unmatched. CDR3 length: 15 amino acids. The CDR3 spells CASSGRTSGRETQYF. The CDR3 nucleotides read TGTGCCAGCAGCGGACGGACTAGCGGGAGGGAGACCCAGTACTTC.

The chain is built from TRBV7-2 and TRBJ2-7, with a tentative D call TRBD2 (6 bases). V lost 5 bases, J lost 9 bases, and 23 bases lay in between. CDR1 is SGHTA, CDR2 FQGNSA, per germline. This CDR3 contains 15 residues. Written as DNA, the CDR3 is TGTGCCAGCAGCCCCTTTGGCGGGGTCACTGGGTCGCAGTACTTC. This encodes CASSPFGGVTGSQYF.

The table lists this clone with a count of one. The gene calls are TRBV5-1 and TRBJ1-1; possible D gene TRBD1, 5 bases. Germline CDR1 and CDR2: SGHRS and YFSETQ. V lost 4 bases to trimming and J lost 4 bases, with 20 bases between them. The CDR3 is made up of 16 amino acids. The CDR3 region has the DNA TGCGCCAGCAGCCCCGTCGGGGGTTGGTTGGCCACTGAAGCTTTCTTT. It encodes CASSPVGGWLATEAFF.

As to this clone: A junction end diverges from the germline sequence, so it may reflect a read error. The chain has TRBV19 and TRBJ2-7; 7 nucleotides match TRBD1. Germline V gene sequence: CDR1 LNHDA, CDR2 SQIVND (reference sequence). The length of the CDR3 is 14 residues. This CDR3 is CASSVDRASYEQYF. In DNA, the CDR3 is TGTGCCAGTAGTGTAGACAGGGCTTCCTACGAGCAGTACTTC.

The gene calls are TRBV7-2 and TRBJ1-3, with D perhaps matching TRBD1 (6 bases). Trimming took 2 bases from V and 0 from J, leaving 8 bases between them. The germline CDR1 and CDR2 sequences are SGHTA and FQGNSA. This CDR3 spans 15 amino acids. CDR3 sequence: CASSLTGNSGNTIYF. The CDR3 nucleotides read TGTGCCAGCAGCTTAACAGGGAACTCTGGAAACACCATATATTTT.

The chain links TRBV5-5 to TRBJ2-2, with D possibly matching TRBD1 (6 bases). Germline V gene sequence: CDR1 SGHKS, CDR2 YYEKEE (reference sequence). V was shortened by 5 bases and J by 0 bases, with 11 bases between the two germline ends. The CDR3 is made up of 15 amino acids. The CDR3: CASRIQGTNTGELFF. The CDR3, as DNA: TGTGCCAGCAGGATACAGGGAACGAACACCGGGGAGCTGTTTTTT. The full variable domain, its missing parts supplied by reference TRBV5-5 and TRBJ2-2, is DAGVTQSPTHLIKTRGQQVTLRCSPISGHKSVSWYQQVLGQGPQFIFQYYEKEERGRGNFPDRFSARQFPNYSSELNVNALLLGDSALYLCASRIQGTNTGELFFGEGSRLTVL.

The chain couples TRBV29-1 to TRBJ2-5; TRBD2 matches at 10 bases. The DNA end is a closer match to TRBJ2-7, so the J assignment may be wrong. CDR1 is SQVTM and CDR2 is ANQGSEA in the germline V gene. The CDR3 covers 14 residues. CDR3 region: CSVRPGLASSEQYF. CDR3 coding DNA: TGCAGCGTTCGGCCGGGACTAGCGTCGAGCGAGCAGTACTTC.

Regarding this clone: The sample carries other DNA sequences with the same CDR3. This rearrangement joins TRBV5-6 to TRBJ1-6; 11 bases fit TRBD1. CDR1 is SGHDT, CDR2 YYEEEE, per germline. Trimming cost V 5 bases and J 2 bases; bases outside gene matches: 6. CDR3 size: 17 residues. The CDR3: CASRTGQGAPYNSPLHF. CDR3 DNA sequence: TGTGCCAGCAGAACCGGACAGGGGGCACCCTATAATTCACCCCTCCACTTT.

The J gene is TRBJ2-5, the V gene TRBV5-1, with 9 bases matching TRBD2. The CDR3 sequence is 16 residues long. The V gene's germline CDR1 is SGHRS and CDR2 YFSETQ. V lost 0 bases, J lost 5 bases, and 8 bases stayed unmatched. DNA for the CDR3: TGCGCCAGCAGCTTGGGATATAGCGGGAGAGTCGAGACCCAGTACTTC. It encodes CASSLGYSGRVETQYF. Filled out from reference TRBV5-1 and TRBJ2-5, the complete variable domain reads KAGVTQTPRYLIKTRGQQVTLSCSPISGHRSVSWYQQTPGQGLQFLFEYFSETQRNKGNFPGRFSGRQFSNSRSEMNVSTLELGDSALYLCASSLGYSGRVETQYFGPGTRLLVL.

The genes are TRBV11-3 and TRBJ2-2; 8 bases map to TRBD2. This CDR3 is 16 amino acids long. The V gene end was trimmed by 5 bases and the J gene end by 4 bases; junction bases not matched to a gene: 9. Germline V CDR1 and CDR2: SGHNT, YENEEA. The CDR3 loop reads CASSPGLDRITGELFF. The CDR3 region has the DNA TGTGCCAGCAGCCCGGGACTAGACCGCATCACCGGGGAGCTGTTTTTT.